These T cell receptor beta chains were read from a single sample in a study of blood T cell repertoires in COVID-19. Profiled with immunoSEQ multiplex PCR; TCRdb holds only in-frame clones, not every one. Found here are about 340,000 clones, around four fifths of them singletons; the top ten hold 2.5% to 3%. Sequenced: peripheral blood. The receptors were sampled from a man in his thirties or forties with active or convalescent COVID-19. Both conserved end residues are part of each CDR3. Fields, in order: D gene, V gene, J gene, CDR3 DNA, CDR3 protein. A D gene is named only where the DNA matches it firmly.

D gene: TRBD1
V gene: TRBV7-9
J gene: TRBJ1-1
CDR3 DNA: TGTGCCAGCAGCCCATGGACAGGGACGGACACTGAAGCTTTCTTT
CDR3 protein: CASSPWTGTDTEAFF

D gene: .
V gene: TRBV27
J gene: TRBJ2-3
CDR3 DNA: TGTGCCAGCAGTCTACGCGGGGATACGCAGTATTTT
CDR3 protein: CASSLRGDTQYF

D gene: TRBD1
V gene: TRBV27
J gene: TRBJ1-3
CDR3 DNA: TGTGCCAGCAGTCGGACAGGGAACGGAAACACCATATATTTT
CDR3 protein: CASSRTGNGNTIYF

D gene: TRBD1
V gene: TRBV24-1
J gene: TRBJ2-3
CDR3 DNA: TGTGCCACCAGTGATACCCCAGGACAGGGCGGCACAGATACGCAGTATTTT
CDR3 protein: CATSDTPGQGGTDTQYF

D gene: .
V gene: TRBV4-2
J gene: TRBJ1-5
CDR3 DNA: TGTGCCAGCAGCCCTGGCGGGGACAATCAGCCCCAGCATTTT
CDR3 protein: CASSPGGDNQPQHF

D gene: .
V gene: TRBV6-6
J gene: TRBJ2-2
CDR3 DNA: TGTGCCAGCAGTTTGCTCCCGTCGGACACCGGGGAGCTGTTTTTT
CDR3 protein: CASSLLPSDTGELFF

D gene: .
V gene: TRBV21-1
J gene: TRBJ2-2
CDR3 DNA: .
CDR3 protein: CASKAKVGSGANTGELFF

D gene: TRBD2
V gene: TRBV5-1
J gene: TRBJ2-3
CDR3 DNA: TGCGCCAGCAGCTTGGGGACTAGCGGGTACACAGATACGCAGTATTTT
CDR3 protein: CASSLGTSGYTDTQYF

D gene: .
V gene: TRBV11-2
J gene: TRBJ2-3
CDR3 DNA: TGTGCCAGCAGCTTAGTGCAGGCTGATCAAGATACGCAGTATTTT
CDR3 protein: CASSLVQADQDTQYF

D gene: TRBD2
V gene: TRBV3-1/TRBV3-2
J gene: TRBJ2-5
CDR3 DNA: TGTGCCAGCAGCGGGCCTAGCGGGAAAGAGACCCAGTACTTC
CDR3 protein: CASSGPSGKETQYF